The 8 T cell receptor beta chains given below trace back to one sample, sequenced in a study of cytomegalovirus exposure and HLA in healthy donors. The table came from immunoSEQ multiplex PCR; TCRdb's copy has only in-frame clones and leaves some out. The table has 250,000 to 300,000 clones, roughly 85% seen once. The sequenced sample was PBMCs. The receptors stem from a woman aged 18-29 years in good health and CMV-seronegative.

V is TRBV28 and J is TRBJ1-2, with D maybe TRBD1 (5 bases). This CDR3 has 13 residues. The germline V and J ends were trimmed by 6 bases and 8 bases, with 16 bases remaining between them. From germline, CDR1 is MDHEN and CDR2 SYDVKM. The CDR3 spells CASSLVGGGGYTF. The CDR3 coding sequence is TGTGCCAGCAGCCTCGTGGGGGGTGGAGGCTACACCTTC.

The chain recombines TRBV29-1 with TRBJ1-4, with 8 nucleotides matching TRBD1. The junction had 4 bases not matched to a gene; V was cut back by 6 bases and J by 7 bases. Germline V lookup: CDR1 SQVTM, CDR2 ANQGSEA. CDR3 length: 12 amino acids. CDR3: CSVRQGLEKLFF. The CDR3 DNA reads as TGCAGCGTAAGACAGGGGCTTGAAAAACTGTTTTTT. The variable domain in full, completed from reference TRBV29-1 and TRBJ1-4, reads SAVISQKPSRDICQRGTSLTIQCQVDSQVTMMFWYRQQPGQSLTLIATANQGSEATYESGFVIDKFPISRPNLTFSTLTVSNMSPEDSSIYLCSVRQGLEKLFFGSGTQLSVL.

The chain joins TRBV11-1 to TRBJ1-1, with no clear D. The germline V and J ends were trimmed by 6 bases and 0 bases, with 5 bases remaining between them. This CDR3 comprises 12 residues. Per the germline V gene, CDR1 is SGHAT and CDR2 is FQDESV (reference sequence). In nucleotides, the CDR3 is TGTGCCAGCAGGCAGATGAACACTGAAGCTTTCTTT. This sequence encodes CASRQMNTEAFF.

The chain uses TRBV7-2 and TRBJ1-3; 8 bases match TRBD1. Trimming took 5 bases from V and 2 from J; bases not matched to a gene: 5. Germline lookup yields CDR1 SGHTA and CDR2 FQGNSA. This CDR3 is 15 amino acids long. The CDR3 region is CASSTQQGAGNTIYF. Here the CDR3 DNA reads TGTGCCAGCAGCACTCAACAGGGGGCTGGAAACACCATATATTTT.

This chain links TRBV7-9 with TRBJ2-3; tentative D call: TRBD1 (6 bases). The CDR3 covers 15 residues. Germline CDR1 SEHNR, CDR2 FQNEAQ (reference sequence). V lost 5 bases to trimming and J lost 0 bases, with 12 bases between them. The CDR3 DNA sequence: TGTGCCAGCAGCCTCACAGGGCCCAGCACAGATACGCAGTATTTT. It encodes CASSLTGPSTDTQYF.

The V and J genes are TRBV7-8 and TRBJ1-2; 9 nucleotides align to TRBD1. Losses at the gene ends were 6 bases for V and 3 bases for J; bases not matched to a gene: 8. Germline-derived CDR1 and CDR2 are SGHVS and FQNEAQ. The length of the CDR3 is 15 residues. The DNA of the CDR3 is TGTGCCAGCAGACGCGACAGGGGGGTGTACTATGGCTACACCTTC. Amino acid sequence: CASRRDRGVYYGYTF.

V usage is TRBV15 and J usage is TRBJ2-7; 8 nucleotides agree with TRBD1. V lost 3 bases to trimming and J lost 6 bases; unmatched junction nucleotides: 7. The CDR3 extends over 14 amino acids. CDR1 and CDR2 from the germline V gene are LNHNV and YYDKDF (reference sequence). Written as DNA, the CDR3 is TGTGCCACCAGCAGGGACAGGGAAAGAGGCGAGCAGTACTTC. Its translation is CATSRDRERGEQYF.

The V and J genes are TRBV4-1 and TRBJ2-2, with 9 bases lining up with TRBD1. Germline CDR1 and CDR2: MGHRA and YSYEKL. The CDR3 length is 13 residues. J was trimmed by 7 bases and V by 10 bases; bases with no gene match: 7. For the CDR3, the DNA is TGCGCCACCCGGGACAGGGATCGCGGGGAGCTGTTTTTT. Its translation is CATRDRDRGELFF.